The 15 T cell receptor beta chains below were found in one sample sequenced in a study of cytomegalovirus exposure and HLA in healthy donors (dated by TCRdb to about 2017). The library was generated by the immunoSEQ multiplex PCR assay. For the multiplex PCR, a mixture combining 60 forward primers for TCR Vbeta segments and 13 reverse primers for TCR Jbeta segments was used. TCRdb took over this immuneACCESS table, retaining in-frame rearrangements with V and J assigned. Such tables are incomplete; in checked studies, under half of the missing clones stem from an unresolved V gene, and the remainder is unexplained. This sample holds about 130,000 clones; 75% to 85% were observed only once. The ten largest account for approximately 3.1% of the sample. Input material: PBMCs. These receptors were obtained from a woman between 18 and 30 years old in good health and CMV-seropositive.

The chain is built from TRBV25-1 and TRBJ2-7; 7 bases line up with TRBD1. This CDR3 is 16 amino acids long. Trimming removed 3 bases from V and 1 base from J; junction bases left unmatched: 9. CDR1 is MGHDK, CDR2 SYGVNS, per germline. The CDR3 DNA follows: TGTGCCAGCAGTGATCCAACAGGGGAACCGTCCTACGAGCAGTACTTC. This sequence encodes CASSDPTGEPSYEQYF.

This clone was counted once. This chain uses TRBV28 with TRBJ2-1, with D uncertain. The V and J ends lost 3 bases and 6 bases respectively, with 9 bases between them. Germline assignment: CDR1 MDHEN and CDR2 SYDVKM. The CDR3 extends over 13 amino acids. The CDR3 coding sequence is TGTGCCAGCAGTTTCCGTGGGCCCAATGAGCAGTTCTTC. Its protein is CASSFRGPNEQFF. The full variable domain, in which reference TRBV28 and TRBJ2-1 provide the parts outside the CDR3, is DVKVTQSSRYLVKRTGEKVFLECVQDMDHENMFWYRQDPGLGLRLIYFSYDVKMKEKGDIPEGYSVSREKKERFSLILESASTNQTSMYLCASSFRGPNEQFFGPGTRLTVL.

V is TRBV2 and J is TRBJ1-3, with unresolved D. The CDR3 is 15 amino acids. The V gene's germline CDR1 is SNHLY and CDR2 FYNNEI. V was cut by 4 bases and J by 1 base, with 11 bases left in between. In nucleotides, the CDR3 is TGTGCCAGCAGTGCACTACACTTTTCTGGAAACACCATATATTTT. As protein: CASSALHFSGNTIYF. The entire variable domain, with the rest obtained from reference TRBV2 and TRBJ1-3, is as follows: EPEVTQTPSHQVTQMGQEVILRCVPISNHLYFYWYRQILGQKVEFLVSFYNNEISEKSEIFDDQFSVERPDGSNFTLKIRSTKLEDSAMYFCASSALHFSGNTIYFGEGSWLTVV.

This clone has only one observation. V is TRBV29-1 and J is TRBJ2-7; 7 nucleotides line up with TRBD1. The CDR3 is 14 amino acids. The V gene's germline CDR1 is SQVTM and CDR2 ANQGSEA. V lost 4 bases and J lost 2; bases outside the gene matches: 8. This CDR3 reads CSVVETGRPYEQYF. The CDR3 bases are TGCAGCGTTGTTGAGACAGGGAGACCCTACGAGCAGTACTTC.

The chain's CDR3 is CASSSTGLWEKLFF. The DNA of the CDR3 is TGTGCCAGCAGCTCGACAGGGCTTTGGGAAAAACTGTTTTTT. The V and J genes are TRBV11-2 and TRBJ1-4, with 7 bases identical to TRBD1. Germline V gene sequence: CDR1 SGHAT, CDR2 FQNNGV. This CDR3 comprises 14 residues. V lost 4 bases, J lost 8 bases, and 7 bases stayed unmatched.

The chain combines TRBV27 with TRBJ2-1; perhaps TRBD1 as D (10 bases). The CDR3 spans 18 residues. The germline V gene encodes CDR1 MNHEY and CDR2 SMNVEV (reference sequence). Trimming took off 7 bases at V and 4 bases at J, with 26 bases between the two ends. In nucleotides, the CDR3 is TGTGCCAGCAAGAGGACAGGGGGAATAGCGGGGGTGTACAATGAGCAGTTCTTC. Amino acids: CASKRTGGIAGVYNEQFF.

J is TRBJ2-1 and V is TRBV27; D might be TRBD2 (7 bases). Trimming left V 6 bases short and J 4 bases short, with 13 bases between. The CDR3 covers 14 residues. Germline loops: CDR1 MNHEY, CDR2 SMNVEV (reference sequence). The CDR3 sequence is CASRLGGPYNEQFF. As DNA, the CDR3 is TGTGCCAGCAGGTTGGGGGGGCCGTACAATGAGCAGTTCTTC.

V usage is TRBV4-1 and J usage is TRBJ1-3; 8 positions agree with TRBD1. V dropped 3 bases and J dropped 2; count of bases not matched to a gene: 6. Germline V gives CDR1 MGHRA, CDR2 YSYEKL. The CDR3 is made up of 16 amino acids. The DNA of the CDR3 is TGCGCCAGCAGCCAGCCCACACAGGGGGCTGGAAACACCATATATTTT. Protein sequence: CASSQPTQGAGNTIYF.

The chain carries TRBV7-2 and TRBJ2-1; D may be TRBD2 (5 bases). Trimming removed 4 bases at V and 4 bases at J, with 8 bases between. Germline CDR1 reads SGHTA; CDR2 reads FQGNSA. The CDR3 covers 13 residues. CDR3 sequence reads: CASSSGVYNEQFF. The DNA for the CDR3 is TGTGCCAGCAGCTCCGGGGTGTACAATGAGCAGTTCTTC.

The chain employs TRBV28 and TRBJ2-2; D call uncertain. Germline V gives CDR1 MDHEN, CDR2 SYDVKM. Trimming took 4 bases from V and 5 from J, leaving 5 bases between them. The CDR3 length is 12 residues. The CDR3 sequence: CASSSRTGELFF. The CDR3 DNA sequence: TGTGCCAGCAGTTCCCGTACCGGGGAGCTGTTTTTT. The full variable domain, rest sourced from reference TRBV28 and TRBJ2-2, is DVKVTQSSRYLVKRTGEKVFLECVQDMDHENMFWYRQDPGLGLRLIYFSYDVKMKEKGDIPEGYSVSREKKERFSLILESASTNQTSMYLCASSSRTGELFFGEGSRLTVL.

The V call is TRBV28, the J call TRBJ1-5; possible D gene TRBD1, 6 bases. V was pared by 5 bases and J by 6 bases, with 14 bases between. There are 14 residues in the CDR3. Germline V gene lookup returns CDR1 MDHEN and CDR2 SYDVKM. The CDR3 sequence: CASSREGVSQPQHF. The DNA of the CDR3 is TGTGCCAGCAGTCGGGAGGGGGTCAGTCAGCCCCAGCATTTT.

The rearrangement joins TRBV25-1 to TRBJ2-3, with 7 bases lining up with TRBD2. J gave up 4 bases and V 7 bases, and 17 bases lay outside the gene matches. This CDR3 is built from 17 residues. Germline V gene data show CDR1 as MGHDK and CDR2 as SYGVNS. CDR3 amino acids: CASTQLNGAGRSDTQYF. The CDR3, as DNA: TGTGCCAGCACTCAACTCAACGGAGCGGGGAGGTCAGATACGCAGTATTTT.

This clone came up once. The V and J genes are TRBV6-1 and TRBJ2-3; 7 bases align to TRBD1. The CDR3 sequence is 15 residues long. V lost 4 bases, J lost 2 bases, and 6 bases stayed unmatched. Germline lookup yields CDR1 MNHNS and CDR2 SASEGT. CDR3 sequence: CASSGGTENTDTQYF. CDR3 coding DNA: TGTGCCAGCAGTGGGGGGACAGAGAACACAGATACGCAGTATTTT.

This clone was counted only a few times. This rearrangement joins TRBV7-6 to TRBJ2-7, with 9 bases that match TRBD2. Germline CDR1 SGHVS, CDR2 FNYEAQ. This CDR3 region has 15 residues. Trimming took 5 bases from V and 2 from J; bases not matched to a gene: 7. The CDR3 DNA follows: TGTGCCAGCAGCCCTGTAGCGGGGGAGACCTACGAGCAGTACTTC. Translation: CASSPVAGETYEQYF. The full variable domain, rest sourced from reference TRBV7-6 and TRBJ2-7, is GAGVSQSPRYKVTKRGQDVALRCDPISGHVSLYWYRQALGQGPEFLTYFNYEAQQDKSGLPNDRFSAERPEGSISTLTIQRTEQRDSAMYRCASSPVAGETYEQYFGPGTRLTVT.

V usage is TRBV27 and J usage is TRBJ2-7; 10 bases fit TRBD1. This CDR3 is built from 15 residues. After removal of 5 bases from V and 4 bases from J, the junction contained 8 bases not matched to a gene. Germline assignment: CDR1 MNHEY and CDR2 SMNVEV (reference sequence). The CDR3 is CASSQSRTGGYEQYF. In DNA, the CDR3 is TGTGCCAGCAGTCAGTCCCGGACAGGGGGATACGAGCAGTACTTC.